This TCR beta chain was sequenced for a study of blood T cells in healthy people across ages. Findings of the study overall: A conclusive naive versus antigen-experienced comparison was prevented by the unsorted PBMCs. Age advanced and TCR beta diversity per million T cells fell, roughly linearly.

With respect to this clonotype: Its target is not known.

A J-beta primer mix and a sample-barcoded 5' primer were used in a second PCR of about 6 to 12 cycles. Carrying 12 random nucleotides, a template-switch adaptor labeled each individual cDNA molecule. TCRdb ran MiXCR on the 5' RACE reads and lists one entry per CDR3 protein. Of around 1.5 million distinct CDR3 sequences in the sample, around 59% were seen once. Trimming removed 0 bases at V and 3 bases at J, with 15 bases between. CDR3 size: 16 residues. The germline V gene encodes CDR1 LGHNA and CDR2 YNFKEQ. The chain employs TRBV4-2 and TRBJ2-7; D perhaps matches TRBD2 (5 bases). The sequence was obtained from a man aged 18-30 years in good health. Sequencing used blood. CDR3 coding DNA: TGTGCCAGCAGCCAAGAATCCCGGGGAGCAGGCTACGAGCAGTACTTC. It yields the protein CASSQESRGAGYEQYF.